This record covers a single T cell receptor beta chain. This sample stems from a study of blood T cell repertoires in COVID-19. Study as a whole: PBMCs, B-cell-depleted T cells, or T cells were the source of the cDNA or gDNA that made up the material.

The data were produced by immunoSEQ multiplex PCR, yet TCRdb's version contains in-frame clones alone and is incomplete. The sample includes tens of thousands of clones, around four fifths of them seen just once. The germline V gene has CDR1 MNHNY and CDR2 SVGAGI (reference sequence). V was cut by 5 bases and J by 2 bases, with 9 bases left in between. This CDR3 spans 13 amino acids. The TCR sequence derives from a man aged 50 to 59 with active COVID-19. The rearrangement links TRBV6-6 to TRBJ1-1; D is undetermined. The material sequenced was peripheral blood. The CDR3 coding sequence is TGTGCCAGCAGTGACGACACAAACACTGAAGCTTTCTTT. This codes for CASSDDTNTEAFF.